This passage covers 6 T cell receptor beta chains from one sample sequenced in a study of shared clonotypes between healthy human individuals. Assay used: immunoSEQ multiplex PCR; TCRdb lists only in-frame clones, some missing. Here the sample spans 2,500,000 or so clones, around 92% being singletons. The sample was naive CD4+ T cells from PBMCs. Subset denoted: CD45RA+ positively selected. These receptors came from a man aged 18 to 29 in good health. Some clones in this sample may be carry-over from other donors' samples.

This chain joins TRBV11-2 and TRBJ1-1, with D unresolved. V lost 4 bases and J lost 4, with 16 bases in between. The germline CDR1 and CDR2 sequences are SGHAT and FQNNGV. This CDR3 spans 15 amino acids. CDR3 coding DNA: TGTGCCAGCAGCTCTAGGGTTTTTCGAGCCACTGAAGCTTTCTTT. It codes for CASSSRVFRATEAFF. The variable domain in full, completed from reference TRBV11-2 and TRBJ1-1, reads EAGVAQSPRYKIIEKRQSVAFWCNPISGHATLYWYQQILGQGPKLLIQFQNNGVVDDSQLPKDRFSAERLKGVDSTLKIQPAKLEDSAVYLCASSSRVFRATEAFFGQGTRLTVV.

The rearrangement uses TRBV4-2 and TRBJ2-3, with D maybe TRBD1 (5 bases). CDR3 length equals 16 residues. Germline-derived CDR1 and CDR2 are LGHNA and YNFKEQ. V lost 3 bases and J 0 bases, leaving 13 bases between the germline ends. CDR3 sequence reads: CASSHTAGASTDTQYF. In nucleotides, the CDR3 is TGTGCCAGCAGCCATACCGCTGGGGCTAGCACAGATACGCAGTATTTT.

The chain joins TRBV14 to TRBJ2-1; 10 positions match TRBD1. J was trimmed by 9 bases and V by 9 bases; bases with no gene match: 8. The CDR3 runs to 13 residues. Germline V gene sequence: CDR1 SGHDN, CDR2 FVKESK. The CDR3 bases are TGTGCCAGTCGACAGGGGGCGTTCGGTGAGCAGTTCTTC. Amino acid sequence: CASRQGAFGEQFF.

CDR3 loop: CAWSVGFGAQHF. CDR3 nucleotides: TGTGCCTGGAGTGTAGGGTTCGGAGCCCAGCATTTT. The chain couples TRBV30 to TRBJ1-5, with D hard to call. The CDR3 sequence is 12 residues long. The ends were cut back, 0 bases at V and 11 bases at J, with 11 bases in the middle. Germline lookup yields CDR1 GTSNPN and CDR2 SVGIG (reference sequence). Filled out from reference TRBV30 and TRBJ1-5, the complete variable domain reads SQTIHQWPATLVQPVGSPLSLECTVEGTSNPNLYWYRQAAGRGLQLLFYSVGIGQISSEVPQNLSASRPQDRQFILSSKKLLLSDSGFYLCAWSVGFGAQHFGDGTRLSIL.

The genes are TRBV11-2 and TRBJ2-5; D is ambiguous. The V gene lost 5 bases and the J gene lost 4 bases, with 5 bases spanning the gap. The CDR3 has 11 residues. Germline-derived CDR1 and CDR2 are SGHAT and FQNNGV. The CDR3 sequence: CASSIGETQYF. In DNA, the CDR3 is TGTGCCAGCAGCATCGGAGAGACCCAGTACTTC.

The chain combines TRBV9 with TRBJ1-3; D unclear. Trimming removed 1 base from V and 0 bases from J, with 14 bases in between. Germline V lookup: CDR1 SGDLS, CDR2 YYNGEE. CDR3 length equals 17 residues. CDR3 region: CASSVSEFFASGNTIYF. The CDR3 DNA reads as TGTGCCAGCAGCGTATCTGAGTTTTTCGCCTCTGGAAACACCATATATTTT.